This TCR beta chain was identified in a study of PD-1 blockade in classical Hodgkin lymphoma. Study results and limitations: Why repertoires differed is undefined; disease activity or prior therapy possibly contributed.

Each patient relapsed following autologous stem cell transplantation, and prior brentuximab vedotin exposure differed. TCRdb keeps only in-frame clones here, not all; method: immunoSEQ multiplex PCR. In the table there are 30,000 to 45,000 clones, roughly three quarters of which are singletons. Within the sample, this clone is medium-sized. The antigen is unknown. The CDR3 is 14 residues long. Germline V CDR1 and CDR2: MNHNS, SASEGT. V lost 7 bases, J lost 2 bases, and 6 bases stayed unmatched. This receptor was obtained from a human donor with classical Hodgkin lymphoma. The rearrangement uses TRBV6-1 and TRBJ2-7; 9 bases align to TRBD1. Sequenced here: peripheral blood mononuclear cells (PBMCs), sampled before the second cycle of nivolumab. For the CDR3, the DNA is TGTGCCAGCATGAGGGGGACAGGGACCTACGAGCAGTACTTC. Translating gives CASMRGTGTYEQYF.